The T cell receptor beta chain described here comes from a study of blood T cell repertoires in COVID-19. This table comes from immunoSEQ multiplex PCR, and its TCRdb copy is limited to in-frame clones, with some not included. Of 250,000 to 300,000 clones in the sample, around nine tenths were seen once. CDR1 is LNHNV, CDR2 YYDKDF, per germline (reference sequence). The CDR3 contains 16 residues. The V end lost 0 bases, the J end lost 0 bases, and 8 bases lay between the germline ends. This sequence joins TRBV15 and TRBJ1-4, with no clear D. The sequencing sample was made of PBMCs or T cells enriched from blood (not recorded which). The TCR originated in a woman aged 60-75 years in a cohort exposed to, infected with or recovered from COVID-19 (not recorded which). CDR3 region: CATSRDNGATNEKLFF. The CDR3 DNA follows: TGTGCCACCAGCAGAGATAATGGAGCAACTAATGAAAAACTGTTTTTT.